The rows below give T cell receptor beta chains drawn from one sample of a study of shared clonotypes between healthy human individuals. Clones were sequenced by immunoSEQ multiplex PCR, and TCRdb holds only the in-frame ones, with some missing. The sample records over 95,000 clones, approximately 44% being singletons. The specimen was PBMCs. These receptors came from a woman between 40 and 50 years old in good health. Some clones in this sample may be carry-over from other donors' samples. The CDR3 runs from the conserved cysteine through the conserved F or W.

v_gene | CDR3aa
TRBV7-2 | CASSLEGLYEQYF
TRBV5-6 | CASRADTVYGYTF
TRBV25-1 | CASSEPGETQYF
TRBV28 | CASSRGQIFYEQYF
TRBV2 | CASSARQNTGELFF
TRBV2 | CASSPSYEQYF
TRBV28 | CASSLGGTGGNYGYTF
TRBV7-9 | CASSLGVPTGELFF
TRBV5-1 | CASSPLPGSDTQYF
TRBV28 | CASRDGLSNQPQHF
TRBV18 | CASSQIRQGRTYEQYF
TRBV18 | CASSPPGLLGGEQYF
TRBV5-8 | CASSSRQRNQPQHF
TRBV5-1 | CASSLSGRINEQYF
TRBV2 | CASQKHDKGYEQYF
TRBV7-9 | CASSLWANRGNEQFF
TRBV30 | CAWNLGASSYEQYF
TRBV5-4 | CASAPPASITDEQFF
TRBV5-4 | CASSSGRPSTDTQYF
TRBV11-2 | CASSFWTGSSYEQYF
TRBV11-2 | CASSLAYSGANVLTF
TRBV7-9 | CASNPNEQFF
TRBV4-2 | CASSNRQVTIYEQYF
TRBV7-9 | CASSKQGSGANVLTF
TRBV30 | CAWSERISDKQYF
TRBV27 | CASSFRGSSRAGTEAFF
TRBV30 | CAWSEGGRYEQFF
TRBV9 | CASSGVRDRVLFTGELFF
TRBV18 | CASSPTQGYGYTF
TRBV9 | CASSPFTTRTGSGNTIYF
TRBV5-4 | CASSSSLWGSETQYF
TRBV4-1 | CASSPFDSNYEQYF